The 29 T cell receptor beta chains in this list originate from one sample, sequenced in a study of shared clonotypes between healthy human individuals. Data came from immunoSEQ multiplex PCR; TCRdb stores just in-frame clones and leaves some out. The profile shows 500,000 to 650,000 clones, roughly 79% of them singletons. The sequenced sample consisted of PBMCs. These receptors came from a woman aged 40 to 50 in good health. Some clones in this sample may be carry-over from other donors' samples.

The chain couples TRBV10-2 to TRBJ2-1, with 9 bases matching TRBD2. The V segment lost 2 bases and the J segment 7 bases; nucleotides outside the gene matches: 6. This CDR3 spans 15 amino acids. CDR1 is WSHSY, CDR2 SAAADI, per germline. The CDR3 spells CASSETPGLANEQFF. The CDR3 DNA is TGCGCCAGCAGTGAGACACCGGGACTAGCAAATGAGCAGTTCTTC.

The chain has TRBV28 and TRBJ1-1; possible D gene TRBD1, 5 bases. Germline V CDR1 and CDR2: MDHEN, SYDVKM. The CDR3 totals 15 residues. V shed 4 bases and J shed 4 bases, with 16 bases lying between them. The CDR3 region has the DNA TGTGCCAGCAGTTATTCTAGGGGAGTGATCACTGAAGCTTTCTTT. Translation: CASSYSRGVITEAFF.

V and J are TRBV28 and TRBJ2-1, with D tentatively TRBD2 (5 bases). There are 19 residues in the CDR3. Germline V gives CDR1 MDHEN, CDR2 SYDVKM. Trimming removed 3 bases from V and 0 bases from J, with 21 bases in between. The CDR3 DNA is TGTGCCAGCAGTTTTAACTTGATGACTACCAAGAGCTCCTACAATGAGCAGTTCTTC. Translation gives CASSFNLMTTKSSYNEQFF. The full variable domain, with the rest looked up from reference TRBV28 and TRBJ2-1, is DVKVTQSSRYLVKRTGEKVFLECVQDMDHENMFWYRQDPGLGLRLIYFSYDVKMKEKGDIPEGYSVSREKKERFSLILESASTNQTSMYLCASSFNLMTTKSSYNEQFFGPGTRLTVL.

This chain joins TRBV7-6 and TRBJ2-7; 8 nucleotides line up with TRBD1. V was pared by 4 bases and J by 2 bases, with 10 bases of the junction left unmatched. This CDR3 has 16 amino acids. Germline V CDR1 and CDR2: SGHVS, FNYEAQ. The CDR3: CASSSPQGAHPYEQYF. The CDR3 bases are TGTGCCAGCAGCTCTCCCCAGGGGGCTCACCCCTACGAGCAGTACTTC.

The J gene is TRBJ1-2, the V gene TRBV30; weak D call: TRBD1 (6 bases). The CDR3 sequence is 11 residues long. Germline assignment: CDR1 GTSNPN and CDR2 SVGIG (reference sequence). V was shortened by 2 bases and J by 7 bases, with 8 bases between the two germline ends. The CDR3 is CAWSRGGGYTF. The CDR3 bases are TGTGCCTGGAGTCGAGGGGGTGGCTACACCTTC.

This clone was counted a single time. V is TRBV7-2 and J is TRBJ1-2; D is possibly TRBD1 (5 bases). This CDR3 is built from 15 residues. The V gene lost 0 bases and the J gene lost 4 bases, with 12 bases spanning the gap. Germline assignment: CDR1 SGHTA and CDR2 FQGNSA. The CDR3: CASSLARGGAYGYTF. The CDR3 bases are TGTGCCAGCAGCTTAGCGCGGGGGGGAGCCTATGGCTACACCTTC. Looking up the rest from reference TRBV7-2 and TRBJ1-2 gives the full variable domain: GAGVSQSPSNKVTEKGKDVELRCDPISGHTALYWYRQSLGQGLEFLIYFQGNSAPDKSGLPSDRFSAERTGGSVSTLTIQRTQQEDSAVYLCASSLARGGAYGYTFGSGTRLTVV.

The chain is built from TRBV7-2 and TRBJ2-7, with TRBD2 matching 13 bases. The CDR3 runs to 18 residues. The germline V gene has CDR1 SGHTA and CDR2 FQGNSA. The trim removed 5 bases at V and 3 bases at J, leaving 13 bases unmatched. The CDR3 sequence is CASSLGAGTSGTLYEQYF. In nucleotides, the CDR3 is TGTGCCAGCAGCCTAGGGGCCGGGACTAGCGGGACCCTCTACGAGCAGTACTTC.

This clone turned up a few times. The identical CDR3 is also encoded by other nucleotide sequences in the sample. CDR3 sequence (DNA): TGTGCCAGTAGTATAGGACAGAACAATGAGCAGTTCTTC. Its protein is CASSIGQNNEQFF. The rearrangement joins TRBV19 to TRBJ2-1; D is possibly TRBD1 (5 bases). V shed 1 base and J shed 5 bases, with 6 bases lying between them. Per germline, CDR1 LNHDA and CDR2 SQIVND (reference sequence). The CDR3 contains 13 residues.

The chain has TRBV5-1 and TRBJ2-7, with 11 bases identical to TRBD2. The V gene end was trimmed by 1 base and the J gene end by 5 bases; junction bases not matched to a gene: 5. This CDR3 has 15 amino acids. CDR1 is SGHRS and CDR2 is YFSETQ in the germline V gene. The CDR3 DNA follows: TGCGCCAGCAGCTTGCAACTAGCGGGAGCCCACGAGCAGTACTTC. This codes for CASSLQLAGAHEQYF.

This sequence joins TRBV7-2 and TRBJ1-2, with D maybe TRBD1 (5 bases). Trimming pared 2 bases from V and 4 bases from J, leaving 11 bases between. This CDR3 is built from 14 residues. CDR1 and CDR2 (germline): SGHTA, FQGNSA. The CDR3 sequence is CASSLPSRVYGYTF. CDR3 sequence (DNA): TGTGCCAGCAGCTTACCTAGCAGGGTCTATGGCTACACCTTC.

CDR3 in DNA: TGTGCCAGCAGCGTGGGGACATACTCCTACGAGCAGTACTTC. Protein: CASSVGTYSYEQYF. The rearrangement links TRBV9 to TRBJ2-5; D is possibly TRBD1 (6 bases). The J call is doubtful: the DNA matches TRBJ2-7 better. The CDR3 runs 14 residues. Per the germline V gene, CDR1 is SGDLS and CDR2 is YYNGEE.

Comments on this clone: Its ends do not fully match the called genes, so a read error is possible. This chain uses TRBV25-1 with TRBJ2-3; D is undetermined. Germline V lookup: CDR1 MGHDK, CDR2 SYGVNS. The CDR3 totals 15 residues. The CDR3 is CASTPNKGSIDTQYF. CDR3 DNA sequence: TGTGCCAGCACCCCGAACAAGGGTAGCATAGATACGCAGTATTTT.

The CDR3, as DNA: TGTGCCAGCAGTTTTGGCGGGGCTGGTCAGCCTAACAATGAGCAGTTCTTC. This sequence encodes CASSFGGAGQPNNEQFF. The chain combines TRBV28 with TRBJ2-1, with D maybe TRBD2 (6 bases). CDR1 is MDHEN and CDR2 is SYDVKM in the germline V gene. V was clipped by 3 bases and J by 5 bases, with 20 bases between them. There are 17 residues in the CDR3.

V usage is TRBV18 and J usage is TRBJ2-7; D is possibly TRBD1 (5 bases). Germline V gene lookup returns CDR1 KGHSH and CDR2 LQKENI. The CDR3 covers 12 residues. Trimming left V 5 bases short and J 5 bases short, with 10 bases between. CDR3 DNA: TGTGCCAGCTCATCTAACAGGAACGAGCAGTACTTC. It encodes CASSSNRNEQYF.

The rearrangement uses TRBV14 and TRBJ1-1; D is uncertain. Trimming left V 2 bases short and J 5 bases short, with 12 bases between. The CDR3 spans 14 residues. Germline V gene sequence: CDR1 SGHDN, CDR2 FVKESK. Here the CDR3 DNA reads TGTGCCAGCAGCCAAACCTTGAGTGTGACTGAAGCTTTCTTT. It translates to CASSQTLSVTEAFF. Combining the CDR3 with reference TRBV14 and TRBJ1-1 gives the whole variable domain EAGVTQFPSHSVIEKGQTVTLRCDPISGHDNLYWYRRVMGKEIKFLLHFVKESKQDESGMPNNRFLAERTGGTYSTLKVQPAELEDSGVYFCASSQTLSVTEAFFGQGTRLTVV.

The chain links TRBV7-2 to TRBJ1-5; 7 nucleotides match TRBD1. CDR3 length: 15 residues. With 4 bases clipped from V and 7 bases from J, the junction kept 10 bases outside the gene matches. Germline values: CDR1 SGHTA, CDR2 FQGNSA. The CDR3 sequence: CASSYSTGVGQPQHF. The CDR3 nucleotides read TGTGCCAGCAGCTATAGTACAGGGGTAGGGCAGCCCCAGCATTTT.

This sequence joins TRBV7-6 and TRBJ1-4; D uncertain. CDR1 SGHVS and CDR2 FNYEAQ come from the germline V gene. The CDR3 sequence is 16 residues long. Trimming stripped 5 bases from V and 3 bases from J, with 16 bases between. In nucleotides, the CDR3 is TGTGCCAGCAGCCCCACCCGATGGGTTTCTAATGAAAAACTGTTTTTT. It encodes CASSPTRWVSNEKLFF.

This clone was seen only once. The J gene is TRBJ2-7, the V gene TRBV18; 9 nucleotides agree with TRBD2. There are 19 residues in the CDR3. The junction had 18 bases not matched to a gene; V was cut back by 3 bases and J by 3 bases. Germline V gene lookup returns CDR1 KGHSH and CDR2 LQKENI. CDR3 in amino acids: CASSPGPGASGKSYYEQYF. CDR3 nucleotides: TGTGCCAGCTCACCCGGCCCGGGGGCTAGCGGGAAAAGTTACTACGAGCAGTACTTC.

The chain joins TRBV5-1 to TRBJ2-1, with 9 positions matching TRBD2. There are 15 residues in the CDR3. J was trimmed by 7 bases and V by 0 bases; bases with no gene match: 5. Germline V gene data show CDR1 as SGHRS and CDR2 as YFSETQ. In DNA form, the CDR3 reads TGCGCCAGCAGCTTGGCCCTAGCGGGATTGAATGAGCAGTTCTTC. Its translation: CASSLALAGLNEQFF.

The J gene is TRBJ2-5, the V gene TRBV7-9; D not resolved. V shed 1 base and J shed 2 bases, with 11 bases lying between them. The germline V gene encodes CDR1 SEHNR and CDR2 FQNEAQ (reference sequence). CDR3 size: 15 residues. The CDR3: CASSLVGTSQETQYF. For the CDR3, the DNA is TGTGCCAGCAGCTTAGTGGGAACGAGTCAAGAGACCCAGTACTTC.

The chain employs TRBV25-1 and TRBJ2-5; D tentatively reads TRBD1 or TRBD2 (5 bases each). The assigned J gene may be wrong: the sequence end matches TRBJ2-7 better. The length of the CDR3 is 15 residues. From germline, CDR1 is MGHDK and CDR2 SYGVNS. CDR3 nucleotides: TGTGCCAGCTACCTCCTGGGACGACTGCCTAACGAGCAGTACTTC. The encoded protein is CASYLLGRLPNEQYF.

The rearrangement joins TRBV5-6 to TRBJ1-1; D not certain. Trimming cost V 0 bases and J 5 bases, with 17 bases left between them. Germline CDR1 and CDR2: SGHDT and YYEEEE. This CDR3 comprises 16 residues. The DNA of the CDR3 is TGTGCCAGCAGCTTGGCGGGCAGCCCTCCGGGGACTGAAGCTTTCTTT. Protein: CASSLAGSPPGTEAFF.

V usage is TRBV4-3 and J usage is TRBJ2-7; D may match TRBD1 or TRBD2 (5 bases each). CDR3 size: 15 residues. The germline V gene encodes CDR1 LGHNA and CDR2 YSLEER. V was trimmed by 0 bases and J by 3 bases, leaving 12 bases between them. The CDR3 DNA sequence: TGCGCCAGCAGCCAAGACACGGGACGAGACTACGAGCAGTACTTC. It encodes CASSQDTGRDYEQYF.

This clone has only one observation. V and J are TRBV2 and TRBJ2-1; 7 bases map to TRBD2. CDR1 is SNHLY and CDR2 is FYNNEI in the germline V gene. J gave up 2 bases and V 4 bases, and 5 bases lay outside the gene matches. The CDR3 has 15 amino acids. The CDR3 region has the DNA TGTGCCAGCAGTGTTCGACTAGCCACCTACAATGAGCAGTTCTTC. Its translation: CASSVRLATYNEQFF.

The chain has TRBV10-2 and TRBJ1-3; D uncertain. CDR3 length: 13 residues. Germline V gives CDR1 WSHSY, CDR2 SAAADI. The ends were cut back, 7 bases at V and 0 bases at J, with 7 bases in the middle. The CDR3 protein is CASIGDSGNTIYF. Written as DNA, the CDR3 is TGCGCCAGCATCGGCGACTCTGGAAACACCATATATTTT.

DNA of the CDR3: TGTGCCAGCAGCACTGAGCAGTTCTTC. Translation gives CASSTEQFF. V usage is TRBV11-2 and J usage is TRBJ2-1; no definite D call. The V and J ends lost 5 bases and 9 bases respectively, with 2 bases between them. Germline V CDR1 and CDR2: SGHAT, FQNNGV. The CDR3 is 9 amino acids.

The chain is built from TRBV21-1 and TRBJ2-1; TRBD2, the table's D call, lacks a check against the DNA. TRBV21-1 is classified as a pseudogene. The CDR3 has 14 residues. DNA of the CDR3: TGTGCCAGCAGGTTAAGCGGGAACTACAATGAGCAGTTCTTC. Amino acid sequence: CASRLSGNYNEQFF.

CDR3 DNA sequence: TGTGCCAGCAGCGTAGCTCAACTAGATACGCAGTATTTT. Protein product: CASSVAQLDTQYF. The genes are TRBV9 and TRBJ2-3; the D is unclear. Per germline, CDR1 SGDLS and CDR2 YYNGEE. Trimming left V 0 bases short and J 5 bases short, with 7 bases between. The CDR3 is 13 amino acids. Looking up the rest from reference TRBV9 and TRBJ2-3 gives the full variable domain: DSGVTQTPKHLITATGQRVTLRCSPRSGDLSVYWYQQSLDQGLQFLIQYYNGEERAKGNILERFSAQQFPDLHSELNLSSLELGDSALYFCASSVAQLDTQYFGPGTRLTVL.

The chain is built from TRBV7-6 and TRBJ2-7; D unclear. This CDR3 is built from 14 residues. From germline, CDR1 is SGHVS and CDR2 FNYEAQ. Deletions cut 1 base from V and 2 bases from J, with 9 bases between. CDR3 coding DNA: TGTGCCAGCAGCTTAGGATCCTCTGCCTACGAGCAGTACTTC. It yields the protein CASSLGSSAYEQYF.